Presented here are 16 T cell receptor beta chains from one specimen sequenced in a study of blood T cell repertoires in COVID-19. This table comes from immunoSEQ multiplex PCR, and its TCRdb copy is limited to in-frame clones, with some not included. This sample carries around 16,000 clones, 70% to 90% of them seen once, and the ten largest clones take roughly 52%. Specimen: peripheral blood. The source of these receptors is a human donor in a cohort sampled during active COVID-19.

J is TRBJ2-5 and V is TRBV11-2; TRBD2 is a possible D gene (7 bases). V was pared by 5 bases and J by 4 bases, with 17 bases between. This CDR3 comprises 15 residues. Germline-derived CDR1 and CDR2 are SGHAT and FQNNGV. The CDR3 protein is CASSPSAGGPETQYF. The DNA for the CDR3 is TGTGCCAGCAGCCCCTCCGCCGGGGGGCCAGAGACCCAGTACTTC.

This clone has more than one count but fewer than ten. The chain combines TRBV11-2 with TRBJ2-1; 10 nucleotides align to TRBD2. The CDR3 totals 15 residues. V was pared by 8 bases and J by 8 bases, with 12 bases of the junction left unmatched. Germline loops: CDR1 SGHAT, CDR2 FQNNGV. Here the CDR3 reads CASGSSGGVNDEQFF. The CDR3 DNA sequence: TGTGCCAGCGGTTCGAGCGGGGGGGTTAATGATGAGCAGTTCTTC.

The J gene is TRBJ1-1, the V gene TRBV9, with 7 bases aligning to TRBD1. CDR1 SGDLS and CDR2 YYNGEE come from the germline V gene. The CDR3 length is 15 residues. J was trimmed by 1 base and V by 2 bases; bases with no gene match: 5. The CDR3 region is CASSVLGGPNTEAFF. CDR3 DNA sequence: TGTGCCAGCAGCGTTCTAGGGGGCCCGAACACTGAAGCTTTCTTT. Based on the CDR3 plus reference TRBV9 and TRBJ1-1, the full variable domain is DSGVTQTPKHLITATGQRVTLRCSPRSGDLSVYWYQQSLDQGLQFLIQYYNGEERAKGNILERFSAQQFPDLHSELNLSSLELGDSALYFCASSVLGGPNTEAFFGQGTRLTVV.

The genes are TRBV3-1 (or the pseudogene TRBV3-2) and TRBJ2-5; 9 positions agree with TRBD2. J gave up 5 bases and V 4 bases, and 5 bases lay outside the gene matches. The CDR3 has 14 residues. Germline assignment: CDR1 LGHDT and CDR2 YNNKEL (reference sequence). DNA of the CDR3: TGTGCCAGCAGCCCCCGAACTAGCGGGGAGACCCAGTACTTC. As protein: CASSPRTSGETQYF.

The chain recombines TRBV12-3 or TRBV12-4 with TRBJ2-2; 8 bases align to TRBD1. V shed 8 bases, J shed 7 bases, and the junction held 6 bases outside the gene matches. The CDR3 totals 13 residues. The DNA for the CDR3 is TGTGCCAGCTGGGGACAGGTTGGCGGGGAGCTGTTTTTT. Translating it yields CASWGQVGGELFF.

The CDR3: CASSRTGSNQPQHF. CDR3 bases: TGTGCCAGTAGCCGGACAGGGAGCAATCAGCCCCAGCATTTT. The chain uses TRBV19 and TRBJ1-5; 8 bases line up with TRBD1. J lost 1 base, V lost 6 bases, and 2 bases had no gene match. The germline CDR1 and CDR2 sequences are LNHDA and SQIVND (reference sequence). The CDR3 has 14 residues. Looking up the rest from reference TRBV19 and TRBJ1-5 gives the full variable domain: DGGITQSPKYLFRKEGQNVTLSCEQNLNHDAMYWYRQDPGQGLRLIYYSQIVNDFQKGDIAEGYSVSREKKESFPLTVTSAQKNPTAFYLCASSRTGSNQPQHFGDGTRLSIL.

This rearrangement joins TRBV27 to TRBJ1-6; D gene ambiguous. Germline CDR1 reads MNHEY; CDR2 reads SMNVEV (reference sequence). This CDR3 contains 16 residues. Trimming removed 0 bases at V and 1 base at J, with 7 bases between. The CDR3 DNA is TGTGCCAGCAGTTTATCTGCGGGGTCCTATAATTCACCCCTCCACTTT. Its translation: CASSLSAGSYNSPLHF.

The chain employs TRBV3-1 (or the pseudogene TRBV3-2) and TRBJ2-2; D possibly corresponds to TRBD1 (5 bases). The CDR3 runs 15 residues. Germline loops: CDR1 LGHDT, CDR2 YNNKEL (reference sequence). Trimming removed 3 bases at V and 7 bases at J, with 15 bases between. CDR3 sequence reads: CASSQAQGSGGELFF. For the CDR3, the DNA is TGTGCCAGCAGCCAGGCCCAGGGCAGTGGCGGGGAGCTGTTTTTT.

V is TRBV16 and J is TRBJ2-1; D is unresolved. The CDR3 extends over 12 amino acids. Germline CDR1 KGHSY, CDR2 FQNENV. V shed 11 bases and J shed 6 bases, with 14 bases lying between them. CDR3 in DNA: TGTGCCTCCTCCCCAACTCCCAATGAGCAGTTCTTC. Protein: CASSPTPNEQFF.

The CDR3 nucleotides read TGTGCCAGCTCACCACAGGGGGTTGAAAAACTGTTTTTT. Translation gives CASSPQGVEKLFF. The rearrangement uses TRBV18 and TRBJ1-4, with D maybe TRBD1 (6 bases). The CDR3 spans 13 residues. Looked up from germline, CDR1 is KGHSH and CDR2 is LQKENI. The V end lost 1 base, the J end lost 7 bases, and 7 bases lay between the germline ends.

The CDR3 DNA is TGTGCCAGCAGTAGTGGAGGTCACTATTCCCAGTACTTC. Protein product: CASSSGGHYSQYF. The gene calls are TRBV6-5 and TRBJ2-5; TRBD2 might be the D (5 bases). Germline-derived CDR1 and CDR2 are MNHEY and SVGAGI. The ends were cut back, 5 bases at V and 9 bases at J, with 16 bases in the middle. The CDR3 spans 13 residues.

Judged by abundance, this clone is large (0.1 to 1%). The chain is built from TRBV5-6 and TRBJ2-7, with 9 bases lining up with TRBD1. V was clipped by 2 bases and J by 4 bases; unmatched bases: 4. This CDR3 region has 14 residues. Looked up from germline, CDR1 is SGHDT and CDR2 is YYEEEE. CDR3 in amino acids: CASSFGTGLYEQYF. The DNA for the CDR3 is TGTGCCAGCAGCTTCGGGACAGGGCTATACGAGCAGTACTTC.

V usage is TRBV24-1 and J usage is TRBJ1-3; D is unresolved. Between the trimmed V and J ends, which lost 5 bases and 4 bases, there was a span of 8 bases. Per germline, CDR1 KGHDR and CDR2 SFDVKD. The CDR3 runs 13 residues. This CDR3 reads CATSAEQGNTIYF. The DNA of the CDR3 is TGTGCCACCAGTGCGGAGCAGGGAAACACCATATATTTT.

This chain connects TRBV27 to TRBJ1-1; 7 bases are a match to TRBD1. The length of the CDR3 is 14 residues. CDR1 and CDR2 from the germline V gene are MNHEY and SMNVEV (reference sequence). V was clipped by 5 bases and J by 0 bases; unmatched bases: 3. The CDR3 spells CASSPGQMNTEAFF. The CDR3 DNA reads as TGTGCCAGCAGTCCGGGACAGATGAACACTGAAGCTTTCTTT.

The chain couples TRBV13 to TRBJ1-4; TRBD1 is a possible D gene (6 bases). The CDR3 runs 14 residues. The V end lost 3 bases, the J end lost 4 bases, and 9 bases lay between the germline ends. CDR1 is PRHDT and CDR2 is FYEKMQ in the germline V gene (reference sequence). The CDR3 DNA follows: TGTGCCAGCAGCTTTTCAGGGGTTAATGAAAAACTGTTTTTT. Translated: CASSFSGVNEKLFF.

The CDR3 protein is CASSLFQEGETQYF. For the CDR3, the DNA is TGCGCCAGCAGCTTGTTTCAGGAGGGAGAGACCCAGTACTTC. The V call is TRBV5-1, the J call TRBJ2-5; TRBD2 is a possible D gene (6 bases). Germline V gene data show CDR1 as SGHRS and CDR2 as YFSETQ. The V and J ends lost 1 base and 4 bases respectively, with 11 bases between them. The CDR3 has 14 amino acids.